The 8 T cell receptor beta chains presented below share a single source sample, sequenced in a study of Ad26.COV2.S vaccination and SARS-CoV-2 variants. The protocol was immunoSEQ multiplex PCR, while the TCRdb copy is restricted to in-frame clones and leaves out a portion. The sample lists just over 350,000 clones; approximately 90% were seen once. Material: peripheral blood, obtained after recovery from COVID-19. Receptors originate from a human donor who had recovered from COVID-19.

This clone was seen just once. The chain couples TRBV6-5 to TRBJ1-5, with a tentative D call TRBD1 (6 bases). V was pared by 0 bases and J by 11 bases, with 20 bases between. This CDR3 contains 16 residues. Germline V CDR1 and CDR2: MNHEY, SVGAGI. DNA for the CDR3: TGTGCCAGCAGTTACTCCGGGACAAAGAAGGATGCGACCCAGCATTTT. It yields the protein CASSYSGTKKDATQHF.

J is TRBJ2-2 and V is TRBV2; 9 bases align to TRBD1. CDR1 and CDR2 from the germline V gene are SNHLY and FYNNEI. V was pared by 10 bases and J by 5 bases, with 8 bases of the junction left unmatched. The CDR3 is made up of 14 amino acids. The CDR3 sequence is CATKMTGGTGELFF. DNA for the CDR3: TGTGCCACCAAGATGACAGGGGGGACCGGGGAGCTGTTTTTT.

The V and J genes are TRBV6-1 and TRBJ2-3, with D uncertain. Germline CDR1 is MNHNS and CDR2 is SASEGT. The length of the CDR3 is 13 residues. The V gene lost 2 bases and the J gene lost 5 bases, with 8 bases spanning the gap. The CDR3 bases are TGTGCCAGCAGTGAATGGGAAGTAGATACGCAGTATTTT. Amino acid sequence: CASSEWEVDTQYF.

The rearrangement joins TRBV27 to TRBJ1-4; no clear D gene. The germline V gene has CDR1 MNHEY and CDR2 SMNVEV (reference sequence). This CDR3 spans 17 amino acids. V gave up 6 bases and J gave up 7 bases, with 24 bases separating them. For the CDR3, the DNA is TGTGCCAGCAGCCCCCTTAGGGCCCTCACTTTAGGTGAAAAACTGTTTTTT. Translating gives CASSPLRALTLGEKLFF.

The V call is TRBV3-1 (or the pseudogene TRBV3-2), the J call TRBJ1-6, with TRBD1 matching over 7 bases. J gave up 6 bases and V 4 bases, and 15 bases lay outside the gene matches. CDR1 and CDR2 (germline): LGHDT, YNNKEL (reference sequence). The CDR3 sequence is 18 residues long. CDR3 coding DNA: TGTGCCAGCAGCCCCTTCGAGACAGGGATCAAAGCTAATTCACCCCTCCACTTT. Translated, it gives CASSPFETGIKANSPLHF.

This clone occurred once. The chain has TRBV7-9 and TRBJ1-6; D gene uncertain. The CDR3 consists of 17 residues. Germline CDR1 SEHNR, CDR2 FQNEAQ (reference sequence). V dropped 5 bases and J dropped 4 bases, with 18 bases sitting between them. CDR3 region: CASSPSAVDLYNSPLHF. The CDR3 DNA sequence: TGTGCCAGCAGCCCCTCGGCAGTAGACCTTTATAATTCACCCCTCCACTTT.

The chain employs TRBV19 and TRBJ2-5; 13 bases agree with TRBD2. Unmatched junction bases numbered 15, after V lost 5 bases and J lost 9 bases. The germline gives CDR1 LNHDA, CDR2 SQIVND (reference sequence). The CDR3 length is 17 residues. For the CDR3, the DNA is TGTGCCAGTAGTTCAGGACTAGCGGGGGACCTTGCGTTGCCCCAGTACTTC. Translation gives CASSSGLAGDLALPQYF.

The chain carries TRBV5-1 and TRBJ2-3; 11 nucleotides agree with TRBD2. V trimming: 4 bases; J trimming: 4 bases; junction bases outside the gene matches: 8. Germline V gene data show CDR1 as SGHRS and CDR2 as YFSETQ. The CDR3 contains 16 residues. The CDR3 region is CASSAIAGGIADTQYF. CDR3 bases: TGCGCCAGCAGCGCAATAGCGGGGGGGATCGCAGATACGCAGTATTTT. Using reference TRBV5-1 and TRBJ2-3 for the parts outside the CDR3, the full variable domain is KAGVTQTPRYLIKTRGQQVTLSCSPISGHRSVSWYQQTPGQGLQFLFEYFSETQRNKGNFPGRFSGRQFSNSRSEMNVSTLELGDSALYLCASSAIAGGIADTQYFGPGTRLTVL.